These 14 T cell receptor beta chains were all obtained from the same sample, sequenced in a study of post-analysis software for immune sequencing data. The study's findings and limits: Patients had higher frequencies than controls of five TRBV segments, including TRBV5-6, TRBV5-1 and TRBV20-1.

Prepared TCR beta cDNA libraries contained unique molecular identifiers. TCRdb re-derived calls from the PCR reads in MiXCR, one entry per CDR3 protein. The data show around 250,000 distinct CDR3 sequences, around 34% seen once. The antigens for these receptors are not known. The sequencing sample was made of blood. Receptors were obtained from a girl under 18 with multiple sclerosis.

V usage is TRBV7-2 and J usage is TRBJ1-5, with 9 bases identical to TRBD1. Per germline, CDR1 SGHTA and CDR2 FQGNSA. Losses at the gene ends were 5 bases for V and 3 bases for J; bases not matched to a gene: 5. The CDR3 consists of 15 residues. CDR3 region: CASSLRDRVNQPQHF. CDR3 nucleotides: TGTGCCAGCAGCCTCCGGGACAGGGTCAATCAGCCCCAGCATTTT.

This clonotype has more than one count but fewer than ten. This chain joins TRBV27 and TRBJ1-4, with a possible D match to TRBD1 (5 bases). The germline V gene encodes CDR1 MNHEY and CDR2 SMNVEV (reference sequence). The length of the CDR3 is 13 residues. The ends were cut back, 2 bases at V and 12 bases at J, with 13 bases in the middle. The CDR3: CASSLTAGEELFF. The CDR3 nucleotides are TGTGCCAGCAGTTTAACGGCGGGGGAGGAACTGTTTTTT.

This clonotype was seen a handful of times. V gene TRBV5-1 combines with J gene TRBJ2-7, with D perhaps TRBD1 (5 bases). CDR3 length: 15 amino acids. Germline-derived CDR1 and CDR2 are SGHRS and YFSETQ. The V end lost 1 base, the J end lost 0 bases, and 11 bases lay between the germline ends. The CDR3 protein is CASSLRPDSSYEQYF. In DNA, the CDR3 is TGCGCCAGCAGCTTGAGACCCGACAGCTCCTACGAGCAGTACTTC.

This clonotype came up a few times. V is TRBV5-1 and J is TRBJ2-3; D perhaps matches TRBD1 (6 bases). Trimming pared 1 base from V and 0 bases from J, leaving 12 bases between. The CDR3 extends over 16 amino acids. Germline values: CDR1 SGHRS, CDR2 YFSETQ. The CDR3 DNA reads as TGCGCCAGCAGCTTGACCGGGACACTAAGCACAGATACGCAGTATTTT. It yields the protein CASSLTGTLSTDTQYF.

Comment on this clonotype: Being one base from a much bigger clone, this may be a read error. The chain has TRBV20-1 and TRBJ2-5; TRBD2 aligns across 9 bases. CDR3 length equals 16 residues. Trimming at V came to 6 bases and at J to 9 bases, leaving 20 bases not matched to a gene. Per the germline V gene, CDR1 is DFQATT and CDR2 is SNEGSKA (reference sequence). The CDR3 sequence is CSAPGGSGGLRGSQYF. Here the CDR3 DNA reads TGCAGTGCCCCCGGTGGTAGCGGGGGACTACGGGGGTCCCAGTACTTC.

This clonotype occurred many times. The genes are TRBV29-1 and TRBJ2-1; D not resolved. This CDR3 is 18 amino acids long. Germline CDR1 SQVTM, CDR2 ANQGSEA. Trimming took 4 bases from V and 0 from J, leaving 22 bases between them. The CDR3 region has the DNA TGCAGCGTTGGGGCCAGCAGCTTAAACAATAGCTCCTACAATGAGCAGTTCTTC. Its protein is CSVGASSLNNSSYNEQFF.

This clonotype was seen a few times. The chain has TRBV19 and TRBJ1-1; tentatively, D is TRBD1 (6 bases). CDR3 length equals 14 residues. V lost 6 bases to trimming and J lost 3 bases, with 14 bases between them. From germline, CDR1 is LNHDA and CDR2 SQIVND (reference sequence). The CDR3 nucleotides are TGTGCCAGTAGCCCAGACACAGGGCACACTGAAGCTTTCTTT. Its protein is CASSPDTGHTEAFF.

This clonotype was picked up a small number of times. The chain employs TRBV6-5 and TRBJ2-1, with D possibly TRBD2 on 5 matching bases. The CDR3 consists of 17 residues. Trimming took off 2 bases at V and 5 bases at J, with 19 bases between the two ends. The germline V gene encodes CDR1 MNHEY and CDR2 SVGAGI. The CDR3 sequence: CASSYLGRERSDNEQFF. The CDR3 region has the DNA TGTGCCAGCAGTTACCTCGGTCGCGAGCGGTCAGACAATGAGCAGTTCTTC.

This clonotype was counted at least ten times. The chain carries TRBV20-1 and TRBJ1-2, with D maybe TRBD1 (6 bases). The germline V and J ends were trimmed by 3 bases and 8 bases, with 16 bases remaining between them. The CDR3 spans 13 residues. The V gene's germline CDR1 is DFQATT and CDR2 SNEGSKA (reference sequence). The CDR3 coding sequence is TGCAGTGCTAGGGCTCAGGGGCCGGGAGGCTACACCTTC. As protein: CSARAQGPGGYTF.

This CDR3 reads CATSDRYTDTQYF. As DNA, the CDR3 is TGTGCCACCTCTGACCGGTACACAGATACGCAGTATTTT. V and J are TRBV27 and TRBJ2-3; D is unresolved. Trimming pared 10 bases from V and 2 bases from J, leaving 13 bases between. CDR1 and CDR2 (germline): MNHEY, SMNVEV (reference sequence). CDR3 size: 13 residues.

The table lists this clonotype with many counts. This chain uses TRBV9 with TRBJ2-1; D uncertain. V was shortened by 0 bases and J by 7 bases, with 14 bases between the two germline ends. This CDR3 is built from 15 residues. Germline CDR1 reads SGDLS; CDR2 reads YYNGEE. In DNA form, the CDR3 reads TGTGCCAGCAGCGTAGGACACCTGCGCCCTAATGAGCAGTTCTTC. It encodes CASSVGHLRPNEQFF.

Comment on this clonotype: This clone may be a read error of a much larger clone one base away. The chain has TRBV6-1 and TRBJ2-1; tentative D call: TRBD1 (6 bases). CDR3 length equals 15 residues. Germline lookup yields CDR1 MNHNS and CDR2 SASEGT. The CDR3 bases are TGTGCCAGCAGTGTAAAACAGGGAACCTACAATGTGCAGTTCTTC. This sequence encodes CASSVKQGTYNVQFF.

About this clonotype: Just one base apart from a much larger clone, this may be a read error. The J gene is TRBJ2-1, the V gene TRBV4-1, with TRBD2 matching over 11 bases. Germline assignment: CDR1 MGHRA and CDR2 YSYEKL. V lost 1 base to trimming and J lost 6 bases; unmatched junction nucleotides: 8. CDR3 length: 17 residues. As DNA, the CDR3 is TGCGCCAGCAGCCAAGTCCGGCTAGCGGGAGGACTCAATGAGCAGTTCTTC. Encoded protein: CASSQVRLAGGLNEQFF.

This clonotype was recorded many times. The chain combines TRBV3-1 with TRBJ2-3; D might be TRBD1 (5 bases). CDR1 is LGHDT, CDR2 YNNKEL, per germline (reference sequence). V was trimmed by 2 bases and J by 0 bases, leaving 9 bases between them. The CDR3 spans 15 residues. CDR3 coding DNA: TGTGCCAGCAGCCAACAGGCAGGGAGCACAGATACGCAGTATTTT. This encodes CASSQQAGSTDTQYF.